This T cell receptor (beta chain) is from a study of T-cell memory formation after mild COVID-19. Study information: Each donor largely had its own TCR clusters. Study-wide results and caveats: Prior to infection, memory already included some responding clones, suggesting cross-reactive memory joined.

The CDR3 is 15 amino acids. J gave up 4 bases and V 5 bases, and 10 bases lay outside the gene matches. Germline loops: CDR1 MNHEY, CDR2 SMNVEV (reference sequence). Of note for this clonotype: Its antigen is still unknown.

Amplification by 5'RACE using constant-segment primers produced TCR alpha and TCR beta cDNA libraries that carried sample barcodes and UMIs. TCRdb recomputed calls from the 5' RACE reads with MiXCR, one row per CDR3 protein. The sample has roughly 600,000 distinct CDR3 sequences, about 20% seen once. This sequence originates from an adult woman who had mild COVID-19 (a few samples of this study predate the infection). Cell type and time point are not known. The sequenced sample was PBMCs or a T cell subset sorted from them (not recorded which). The chain carries TRBV27 and TRBJ1-1, with 7 bases matching TRBD1. CDR3 protein: CASSQDRVEGTEAFF. The CDR3 nucleotides are TGTGCCAGCAGTCAAGACAGGGTCGAGGGCACTGAAGCTTTCTTT.